This T cell receptor (beta chain) was sequenced during a study of blood T cells in healthy people across ages. In this sample, this clonotype turned up a few times. A second PCR of about 7 to 12 cycles used a sample-barcoded 5' primer and a J-beta primer mix. TCRdb independently ran MiXCR on the 5' RACE reads; one entry per CDR3 protein. Among 600,000 to 900,000 distinct CDR3 sequences listed, around 24% were seen once. Germline CDR1 MNHNS, CDR2 SASEGT. Unmatched junction bases numbered 16, after V lost 3 bases and J lost 8 bases. The CDR3 runs to 17 residues. Donation came from healthy Caucasian individuals in Russia who were aged roughly 6 to 95. This sample was shared with a second study, whose subject was T cells of mothers and their children. That work contributes: Material was donated by three healthy Caucasian mothers and their six children.

Sequencing was performed on blood. This chain links TRBV6-1 with TRBJ1-1; 9 bases are shared with TRBD1. The sequence was obtained from a boy aged 5-17 years in good health. The CDR3 protein is CASSDGMGTGKEKEAFF. The CDR3 nucleotides are TGTGCCAGCAGTGATGGTATGGGGACAGGGAAGGAAAAAGAAGCTTTCTTT.